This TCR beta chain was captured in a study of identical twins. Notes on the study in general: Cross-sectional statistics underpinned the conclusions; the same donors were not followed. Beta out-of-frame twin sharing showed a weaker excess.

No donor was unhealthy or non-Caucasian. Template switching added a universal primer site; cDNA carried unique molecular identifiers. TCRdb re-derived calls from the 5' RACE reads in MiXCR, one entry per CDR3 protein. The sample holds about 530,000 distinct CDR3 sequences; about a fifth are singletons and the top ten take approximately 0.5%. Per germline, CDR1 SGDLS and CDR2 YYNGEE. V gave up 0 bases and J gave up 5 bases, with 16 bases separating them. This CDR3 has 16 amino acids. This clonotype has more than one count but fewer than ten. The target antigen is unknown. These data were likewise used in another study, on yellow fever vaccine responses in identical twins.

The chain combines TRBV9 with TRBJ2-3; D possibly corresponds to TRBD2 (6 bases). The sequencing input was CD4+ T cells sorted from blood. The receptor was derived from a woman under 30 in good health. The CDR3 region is CASSVAPGTDQDTQYF. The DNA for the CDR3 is TGTGCCAGCAGCGTAGCCCCCGGGACTGACCAAGATACGCAGTATTTT.